Below, 30 T cell receptor beta chains from the same sample are listed, as sequenced in a study of cytotoxic CD8 clonotypes in ibrutinib-treated CLL. The repertoire was sequenced with immunoSEQ multiplex PCR; TCRdb's copy has only in-frame clones and lacks some. The sample has roughly 160,000 clones, 81% seen once. The sample was PBMCs, taken after 12 months of ibrutinib treatment. These receptors were obtained from a human donor with chronic lymphocytic leukemia.

The gene calls are TRBV25-1 and TRBJ2-2; D perhaps matches TRBD2 (6 bases). Trimming removed 3 bases at V and 6 bases at J, with 23 bases between. The CDR3 length is 18 residues. Germline lookup yields CDR1 MGHDK and CDR2 SYGVNS. The CDR3 DNA is TGTGCCAGCAGTGACCAGGGTGGGGGGACTCGCCTTGCCGGGGAGCTGTTTTTT. Translation: CASSDQGGGTRLAGELFF.

This clone was counted between two and nine times. Other DNA sequences in this sample translate to the same CDR3. The rearrangement links TRBV28 to TRBJ1-2; no clear D gene. This CDR3 has 12 residues. Germline lookup yields CDR1 MDHEN and CDR2 SYDVKM. The V end was cut by 7 bases, the J end by 5 bases, with 11 bases between. CDR3 sequence reads: CASTVGSYGYTF. DNA for the CDR3: TGTGCCAGCACGGTAGGGAGTTATGGCTACACCTTC.

The rearrangement uses TRBV11-2 and TRBJ2-1; 10 bases are a match to TRBD1. V shed 5 bases, J shed 5 bases, and the junction held 6 bases outside the gene matches. The CDR3 length is 15 residues. The germline CDR1 and CDR2 sequences are SGHAT and FQNNGV. In DNA form, the CDR3 reads TGTGCCAGCAGCCCAGACAGGGGGCTCAACAATGAGCAGTTCTTC. Its protein is CASSPDRGLNNEQFF. Combining the CDR3 with reference TRBV11-2 and TRBJ2-1 gives the whole variable domain EAGVAQSPRYKIIEKRQSVAFWCNPISGHATLYWYQQILGQGPKLLIQFQNNGVVDDSQLPKDRFSAERLKGVDSTLKIQPAKLEDSAVYLCASSPDRGLNNEQFFGPGTRLTVL.

The chain is built from TRBV5-1 and TRBJ2-3; 7 nucleotides align to TRBD2. This CDR3 region has 12 residues. V shed 4 bases and J 6 bases; nucleotides not matched to a gene: 2. Germline CDR1 is SGHRS and CDR2 is YFSETQ. CDR3 bases: TGCGCCAGCAGCCCCGGGGGGGATACGCAGTATTTT. Protein: CASSPGGDTQYF.

J is TRBJ1-2 and V is TRBV11-2; D is ambiguous. CDR3 length: 15 amino acids. CDR1 and CDR2 from the germline V gene are SGHAT and FQNNGV. V was trimmed by 1 base and J by 1 base, leaving 10 bases between them. CDR3 coding DNA: TGTGCCAGCAGCTTAGGGCTTTGGGGTAACTATGGCTACACCTTC. Amino acids: CASSLGLWGNYGYTF.

The V gene is TRBV6-1, the J gene TRBJ2-7, with 8 bases matching TRBD1. CDR1 is MNHNS and CDR2 is SASEGT in the germline V gene. The J segment lost 2 bases and the V segment lost 5 bases, leaving 2 bases of the junction unmatched. There are 13 residues in the CDR3. In DNA form, the CDR3 reads TGTGCCAGCAGTACGACAGGGGCCTACGAGCAGTACTTC. Its translation: CASSTTGAYEQYF.

The chain carries TRBV7-3 and TRBJ2-7, with D possibly TRBD1 on 6 matching bases. Germline V gives CDR1 SGHTA, CDR2 FQGTGA. The CDR3 length is 15 residues. Trimming took off 5 bases at V and 0 bases at J, with 14 bases between the two ends. CDR3 protein: CASSRRQDRSYEQYF. For the CDR3, the DNA is TGTGCCAGCAGCCGCCGACAGGATCGCTCCTACGAGCAGTACTTC.

J is TRBJ2-7 and V is TRBV9, with D maybe TRBD1 (5 bases). Trimming removed 4 bases from V and 2 bases from J, with 13 bases in between. CDR1 is SGDLS, CDR2 YYNGEE, per germline. The CDR3 has 14 amino acids. DNA of the CDR3: TGTGCCAGCAGCCCTCAGGGATTTACCTACGAGCAGTACTTC. It codes for CASSPQGFTYEQYF. Drawing the rest from reference TRBV9 and TRBJ2-7, the complete variable domain is DSGVTQTPKHLITATGQRVTLRCSPRSGDLSVYWYQQSLDQGLQFLIQYYNGEERAKGNILERFSAQQFPDLHSELNLSSLELGDSALYFCASSPQGFTYEQYFGPGTRLTVT.

J is TRBJ1-2 and V is TRBV5-1; 9 bases line up with TRBD1. CDR3 length: 14 amino acids. Germline loops: CDR1 SGHRS, CDR2 YFSETQ. Trimming at V came to 4 bases and at J to 8 bases, leaving 9 bases not matched to a gene. The CDR3 DNA is TGCGCCAGCAGCCAGGGACAGGGCAGGGAGGGCTACACCTTC. Translated, it gives CASSQGQGREGYTF. Full variable domain (missing parts from reference TRBV5-1 and TRBJ1-2): KAGVTQTPRYLIKTRGQQVTLSCSPISGHRSVSWYQQTPGQGLQFLFEYFSETQRNKGNFPGRFSGRQFSNSRSEMNVSTLELGDSALYLCASSQGQGREGYTFGSGTRLTVV.

This clone was detected a few times. The chain couples TRBV5-8 to TRBJ1-5; the D is unclear. The CDR3 consists of 14 residues. Trimming cost V 2 bases and J 1 base, with 7 bases left between them. Germline V gene lookup returns CDR1 SGHTS and CDR2 YDEGEE. The CDR3 is CASSFTESNQPQHF. CDR3 bases: TGTGCCAGCAGCTTCACGGAGAGCAATCAGCCCCAGCATTTT.

J is TRBJ2-2 and V is TRBV4-2, with TRBD2 identical over 7 bases. The germline gives CDR1 LGHNA, CDR2 YNFKEQ. V shed 0 bases and J 2 bases; nucleotides not matched to a gene: 6. The length of the CDR3 is 17 residues. The CDR3 sequence is CASSQERTRLNTGELFF. CDR3 in DNA: TGTGCCAGCAGCCAAGAGCGGACTAGGTTAAACACCGGGGAGCTGTTTTTT.

The chain joins TRBV2 to TRBJ1-2, with D uncertain. V lost 11 bases to trimming and J lost 7 bases, with 14 bases between them. The CDR3 extends over 11 amino acids. The germline V gene encodes CDR1 SNHLY and CDR2 FYNNEI. The CDR3 sequence is CASWSRAGYTF. CDR3 DNA sequence: TGTGCCTCCTGGTCGCGGGCTGGCTACACCTTC.

This chain joins TRBV28 and TRBJ2-3, with 8 bases lining up with TRBD2. CDR3 length equals 20 residues. CDR1 is MDHEN and CDR2 is SYDVKM in the germline V gene. V lost 0 bases, J lost 2 bases, and 16 bases stayed unmatched. CDR3 region: CASSLWGGREDPSNTDTQYF. The CDR3, as DNA: TGTGCCAGCAGTTTATGGGGGGGGCGGGAGGACCCCTCCAACACAGATACGCAGTATTTT.

V is TRBV7-3 and J is TRBJ2-5; D possibly corresponds to TRBD1 (5 bases). The CDR3 runs 12 residues. Trimming removed 10 bases from V and 4 bases from J, with 13 bases in between. Germline V gives CDR1 SGHTA, CDR2 FQGTGA. Written as DNA, the CDR3 is TGTGCCACCCAGGGCCAGGCAGAGACCCAGTACTTC. Translating it yields CATQGQAETQYF. Full variable domain (rest looked up from reference TRBV7-3 and TRBJ2-5): GAGVSQTPSNKVTEKGKYVELRCDPISGHTALYWYRQSLGQGPEFLIYFQGTGAADDSGLPNDRFFAVRPEGSVSTLKIQRTERGDSAVYLCATQGQAETQYFGPGTRLLVL.

The CDR3 region is CASSFLDGTEAFF. CDR3 bases: TGTGCCAGTAGTTTCTTGGACGGCACTGAAGCTTTCTTT. V usage is TRBV19 and J usage is TRBJ1-1; D unresolved. This CDR3 comprises 13 residues. Germline CDR1 is LNHDA and CDR2 is SQIVND (reference sequence). Trimming cost V 5 bases and J 4 bases, with 11 bases left between them.

The J gene is TRBJ1-2, the V gene TRBV5-1; 7 bases map to TRBD1. The CDR3 is made up of 13 amino acids. The germline CDR1 and CDR2 sequences are SGHRS and YFSETQ. V lost 5 bases and J lost 9; bases outside the gene matches: 10. The CDR3 coding sequence is TGCGCCAGCAGAGCCGGGACAGAAGTAAGCTACACCTTC. Its translation: CASRAGTEVSYTF.

This rearrangement joins TRBV10-3 to TRBJ2-7; D perhaps matches TRBD2 (5 bases). The CDR3 loop spans 11 amino acids. Germline V gene lookup returns CDR1 ENHRY and CDR2 SYGVKD. V gave up 5 bases and J gave up 5 bases, with 7 bases separating them. The CDR3 is CAISPGNEQYF. The DNA of the CDR3 is TGTGCCATCAGTCCCGGGAACGAGCAGTACTTC.

The chain carries TRBV15 and TRBJ1-4; TRBD1 matches at 10 bases. The V gene's germline CDR1 is LNHNV and CDR2 YYDKDF (reference sequence). J gave up 6 bases and V 0 bases, and 19 bases lay outside the gene matches. The CDR3 contains 21 residues. The CDR3: CATSRDRGSGTGVYRDEKLFF. CDR3 coding DNA: TGTGCCACCAGCAGAGATCGGGGGTCGGGGACAGGGGTTTATCGGGATGAAAAACTGTTTTTT.

V usage is TRBV10-3 and J usage is TRBJ2-6, with a possible D match to TRBD1 (6 bases). The V gene's germline CDR1 is ENHRY and CDR2 SYGVKD. The length of the CDR3 is 16 residues. The germline V and J ends were trimmed by 6 bases and 2 bases, with 14 bases remaining between them. The CDR3 nucleotides read TGTGCCATCAGCGCGACCAGGGGCACTGGGGCCAACGTCCTGACTTTC. This sequence encodes CAISATRGTGANVLTF.

The V call is TRBV28, the J call TRBJ1-1; TRBD1 might be the D (6 bases). Trimming took off 10 bases at V and 3 bases at J, with 18 bases between the two ends. Germline CDR1 and CDR2: MDHEN and SYDVKM. This CDR3 has 14 amino acids. The CDR3 DNA is TGTGCCATCCCGAAGGGGCAGGGGCACACTGAAGCTTTCTTT. This codes for CAIPKGQGHTEAFF. The variable domain in full, with the rest retrieved from reference TRBV28 and TRBJ1-1, is DVKVTQSSRYLVKRTGEKVFLECVQDMDHENMFWYRQDPGLGLRLIYFSYDVKMKEKGDIPEGYSVSREKKERFSLILESASTNQTSMYLCAIPKGQGHTEAFFGQGTRLTVV.

The gene calls are TRBV30 and TRBJ2-3; unclear D gene. Trimming stripped 4 bases from V and 4 bases from J, with 12 bases between. Germline CDR1 is GTSNPN and CDR2 is SVGIG (reference sequence). CDR3 length equals 13 residues. CDR3 nucleotide sequence: TGTGCCTGGACCCCGTACTGGTCAGATACGCAGTATTTT. Translating it yields CAWTPYWSDTQYF.

The chain has TRBV5-1 and TRBJ2-3, with TRBD2 matching 14 bases. With V trimmed by 0 bases and J by 13 bases, 10 bases remained unmatched. The germline V gene encodes CDR1 SGHRS and CDR2 YFSETQ. CDR3 length: 16 amino acids. The CDR3 coding sequence is TGCGCCAGCAGCTTGGAAGGGACTAGCGGGAGAAAGGGCGAGTATTTT. Translation gives CASSLEGTSGRKGEYF. Drawing the rest from reference TRBV5-1 and TRBJ2-3, the complete variable domain is KAGVTQTPRYLIKTRGQQVTLSCSPISGHRSVSWYQQTPGQGLQFLFEYFSETQRNKGNFPGRFSGRQFSNSRSEMNVSTLELGDSALYLCASSLEGTSGRKGEYFGPGTRLTVL.

The chain is built from TRBV12-5 and TRBJ2-2, with TRBD2 as a possible D gene (6 bases). The V gene lost 0 bases and the J gene lost 2 bases, with 28 bases spanning the gap. The CDR3 is made up of 22 amino acids. Germline V gives CDR1 LGHNT, CDR2 FRNRAP. The chain's CDR3 is CASGLVRPGASASPFNTGELFF. The CDR3 nucleotides are TGTGCTAGTGGTTTGGTACGTCCAGGAGCTAGCGCATCCCCCTTCAACACCGGGGAGCTGTTTTTT.

V and J are TRBV7-9 and TRBJ1-2; D is ambiguous. Germline CDR1 is SEHNR and CDR2 is FQNEAQ (reference sequence). V was pared by 3 bases and J by 5 bases, with 13 bases between. The length of the CDR3 is 14 residues. This chain's CDR3 is CASSFRTMRYGYTF. The CDR3 region has the DNA TGTGCCAGCAGCTTCCGGACCATGCGGTATGGCTACACCTTC.

V gene TRBV7-9 combines with J gene TRBJ1-5, with TRBD1 as a possible D gene (5 bases). Per the germline V gene, CDR1 is SEHNR and CDR2 is FQNEAQ (reference sequence). This CDR3 spans 14 amino acids. The V end lost 5 bases, the J end lost 5 bases, and 13 bases lay between the germline ends. CDR3 sequence reads: CASSLSGGYQPQHF. CDR3 in DNA: TGTGCCAGCAGCCTTTCCGGGGGATATCAGCCCCAGCATTTT.

The V and J genes are TRBV5-1 and TRBJ2-7; D is possibly TRBD1 (6 bases). Trimming pared 4 bases from V and 6 bases from J, leaving 11 bases between. This CDR3 is built from 12 residues. Germline V CDR1 and CDR2: SGHRS, YFSETQ. DNA of the CDR3: TGCGCCAGCAGCCAAACAGGGCCCGAGCAGTACTTC. It is translated as CASSQTGPEQYF.

This chain joins TRBV30 and TRBJ2-7; D is perhaps TRBD1 or TRBD2 (5 bases each). In germline, CDR1 is GTSNPN, CDR2 SVGIG (reference sequence). The CDR3 consists of 17 residues. CDR3 DNA: TGTGCTCTGGAGTTCCCTCCCGGGACGCCGAGGGTGCGCGAGCAGTACTTC. Translated, it gives CALEFPPGTPRVREQYF.

This clone has only a few counts. The chain carries TRBV7-9 and TRBJ1-5; the D gene is possibly TRBD1 (6 bases). Trimming shortened V by 5 bases and J by 5 bases, and 16 bases separated the two germline ends. The CDR3 contains 15 residues. Germline lookup yields CDR1 SEHNR and CDR2 FQNEAQ (reference sequence). The CDR3 protein is CASSKSHRADQPQHF. The CDR3 DNA reads as TGTGCCAGCAGCAAGAGTCACAGGGCAGATCAGCCCCAGCATTTT.

V is TRBV28 and J is TRBJ2-1; 8 bases agree with TRBD1. The trim removed 4 bases at V and 9 bases at J, leaving 14 bases unmatched. Germline V lookup: CDR1 MDHEN, CDR2 SYDVKM. This CDR3 spans 16 amino acids. The CDR3 DNA sequence: TGTGCCAGCAGTTCTAATCCCGGAGACAGGGGAAGTGAGCAGTTCTTC. It translates to CASSSNPGDRGSEQFF. The whole variable domain, filled in from reference TRBV28 and TRBJ2-1, reads DVKVTQSSRYLVKRTGEKVFLECVQDMDHENMFWYRQDPGLGLRLIYFSYDVKMKEKGDIPEGYSVSREKKERFSLILESASTNQTSMYLCASSSNPGDRGSEQFFGPGTRLTVL.

V gene TRBV28 combines with J gene TRBJ1-5; possible D gene TRBD1, 6 bases. Trimming removed 7 bases at V and 2 bases at J, with 9 bases between. The germline V gene has CDR1 MDHEN and CDR2 SYDVKM. The CDR3 spans 13 residues. The CDR3 DNA is TGTGCCAGCAAGGGGGAAGGCAATCAGCCCCAGCATTTT. Translating gives CASKGEGNQPQHF.